This T cell receptor (beta chain) stems from a study of T cell changes during pregnancy in multiple sclerosis. V lost 3 bases and J lost 7, with 17 bases in between. The CDR3 loop spans 15 amino acids. Germline CDR1 MNHNY, CDR2 SVGAGI (reference sequence). Generated by immunoSEQ multiplex PCR, the TCRdb table keeps only in-frame clones and is missing some. Among 65,000 to 90,000 clones listed, approximately 92% were seen once. The material was peripheral blood, obtained in the third trimester of pregnancy. This clonotype originated in a female donor in good health, enrolled as a control in a pregnancy study. The chain employs TRBV6-6 and TRBJ2-3; possible D gene TRBD1, 6 bases. The CDR3 loop reads CASSYDGQPIYTQYF. CDR3 nucleotides: TGTGCCAGCAGTTATGATGGACAGCCCATTTATACGCAGTATTTT.